This section outlines one TCR beta chain sequence together with its context. Its antigen is not known. The data stem from a study of regulatory T cells. CDR3 length: 14 residues. Germline V gene lookup returns CDR1 MDHEN and CDR2 SYDVKM. Trimming took off 8 bases at V and 6 bases at J, with 19 bases between the two ends. Amplification used 52 TRBV primers and 13 TRBJ primers. Repertoires were generated with immunoSEQ multiplex PCR, while TCRdb's copy carries only in-frame clones and drops some. This table holds about 35,000 clones, over 75% found once. Study-wide results and caveats: Hydrophobic residues at CDR3 positions 6 and 7 were enriched in conventional CD4+ T cells of CD3G-deficient patients.

This TCR derives from a person aged 18 to 35 with CD3G deficiency. The gene calls are TRBV28 and TRBJ2-5, with D unclear. Sequencing was carried out using conventional CD4+ T cells sorted from blood. CDR3 nucleotide sequence: TGTGCCAGCGGCCGCCCCGCCCCATACAAGACCCAGTACTTC. Its translation is CASGRPAPYKTQYF.